The rows below give T cell receptor beta chains drawn from one sample of a study of tumor and adjacent non-tumor tissue in lung cancer. TCRdb re-derived calls from the multiplex PCR reads in MiXCR, one entry per CDR3 protein. The sample lists some 200,000 distinct CDR3 sequences, 60% to 75% occurring once. Sequencing input: lung tumor tissue. The receptors shown here come from a man in his sixties with non-small cell lung cancer. The CDR3 runs from the conserved cysteine through the conserved F or W. The D gene is left open where the match is weak. Clone size is given for some rows only: seen once, a few or many times, or a class if the clone is expanded.

D gene,V gene,clone size,J gene,CDR3 protein,CDR3 DNA
TRBD2,TRBV10-1,NA,TRBJ2-3,CASSDGGTGTDTQYF,TGCGCCAGCAGTGACGGGGGGACCGGCACAGATACGCAGTATTTT
NA,TRBV4-2,few,TRBJ1-1,CASSPGAGGLMNTEAFF,TGTGCCAGCAGCCCAGGCGCTGGGGGGCTGATGAACACTGAAGCTTTCTTT
NA,TRBV6-5,NA,TRBJ2-7,CPSGNGGVIRYEHYF,TGTCCCAGCGGCAATGGGGGAGTCATTCGCTACGAGCACTACTTC
TRBD2,TRBV20-1,NA,TRBJ2-4,CSARDKAGVAKNIQYF,TGCAGTGCTAGAGATAAAGCGGGGGTAGCCAAAAACATTCAGTACTTC
TRBD2,TRBV20-1,few,TRBJ2-1,CSALGLAVYNEQFF,TGCAGTGCTCTGGGACTAGCGGTTTACAATGAGCAGTTCTTC
NA,TRBV6-5,many,TRBJ2-7,CASSYSSQGNYEQYF,TGTGCCAGCAGTTACTCGTCTCAGGGTAACTACGAGCAGTACTTC
NA,TRBV20-1,NA,TRBJ1-3,CSARVVDIIYF,TGCAGTGCTAGAGTAGTGGACATCATATATTTC
TRBD1,TRBV4-2,many,TRBJ1-6,CASSQPPGTGDSPLHF,TGTGCCAGCAGCCAACCCCCCGGGACAGGGGATTCACCCCTCCACTTT
TRBD2,TRBV5-6,NA,TRBJ2-2,CASSSAGGLTWELFF,TGTGCCAGCAGCTCAGCGGGAGGGCTAACCTGGGAGCTGTTTTTT
NA,TRBV20-1,NA,TRBJ1-1,CSVRVQGNSPEAFF,TGCAGTGTTAGAGTACAAGGGAATAGCCCTGAGGCTTTCTTT
TRBD1,TRBV12-3/TRBV12-4,NA,TRBJ1-5,CASNQRTGGYQPQHF,TGTGCCAGCAACCAAAGGACAGGGGGGTATCAGCCCCAGCATTTT
NA,TRBV28,NA,TRBJ1-5,CASSPGQPTDTQHF,TGTGCCAGCAGTCCTGGACAGCCCACAGATACGCAGCATTTT
NA,TRBV10-1,NA,TRBJ2-7,CASSVELTDEQNF,TGCGCCAGCAGTGTAGAGCTGACGGACGAGCAGAACTTC
NA,TRBV11-3,once,TRBJ2-7,CASSLRPAEQYF,TGTGCCAGCAGCTTACGCCCTGCGGAGCAGTATTTC
NA,TRBV24-1,NA,TRBJ1-5,CATSDEGQPQHF,TGTGCCACCAGTGACGAGGGACAGCCCCAGCATTTT
NA,TRBV20-1,NA,TRBJ2-1,CSATRLVRANEQLF,TGCAGTGCAACCCGACTAGTAAGAGCGAATGAGCAGCTCTTC
NA,TRBV10-2,NA,TRBJ2-4,CASSESKAPLAKNIQYF,TGCGCCAGCAGTGAGTCGAAGGCGCCGCTAGCCAAAAACATTCAGTACTTC
NA,TRBV9,few,TRBJ1-1,CASSVGRGQPNTEAFF,TGTGCCAGCAGCGTTGGGAGAGGACAGCCCAACACTGAAGCTTTCTTT
NA,TRBV29-1,NA,TRBJ1-4,CSAGIATNEKLFF,TGCAGTGCCGGGATAGCAACTAATGAAAAACTGTTTTTT
NA,TRBV6-6,NA,TRBJ2-5,CASSGQDTLGETQYF,TGTGCCAGCAGTGGCCAGGACACCTTAGGGGAGACCCAGTATTTC
TRBD1,TRBV11-2,once,TRBJ1-1,CASSFPWDRAKKSEAFF,TGTGCCAGCAGCTTCCCATGGGACAGGGCGAAAAAATCTGAAGCTTTCTTT
TRBD1,TRBV20-1,NA,TRBJ1-5,CGAVPPLGQGPTYSNQPQHF,TGCGGTGCTGTTCCCCCGCTGGGACAGGGCCCAACTTATAGCAATCAGCCCCAGCACTTT
NA,TRBV6-1,NA,TRBJ2-1,CASSYDTLFYNEQFF,TGTGCCAGTAGTTACGACACCTTATTCTACAATGAGCAGTTCTTC
NA,TRBV20-1,NA,TRBJ1-5,CSLTRDAQHQHF,TGCAGTCTTACGAGGGACGCTCAGCACCAGCATTTT
TRBD1,TRBV6-5,few,TRBJ1-3,CASRTGDSGNTIYF,TGTGCCAGCAGGACAGGGGACTCTGGAAACACCATATATTTT
NA,TRBV20-1,NA,TRBJ1-2,CSAWANQQGKGGGYTF,TGCAGTGCTTGGGCAAATCAACAGGGAAAGGGTGGTGGCTACACCTTC
NA,TRBV20-1,NA,TRBJ1-5,CSARVGLNINQPQHF,TGCAGTGCTAGGGTAGGGCTCAATATCAATCAGCCCCAGCATTTT
NA,TRBV6-6,NA,TRBJ2-5,CASRPGQRSQYF,TGTGCCAGCAGGCCGGGACAAAGATCTCAGTACTTC
NA,TRBV20-1,NA,TRBJ1-1,CSAREPGTLSVGTEAFF,TGCAGTGCTAGGGAACCCGGGACCCTCTCGGTGGGAACTGAAGCTTTCTTT
TRBD1,TRBV5-6,few,TRBJ1-5,CASSLGQGYDQPQHF,TGTGCCAGCAGCTTGGGACAGGGGTACGATCAGCCCCAGCATTTT
NA,TRBV6-6,NA,TRBJ1-1,CASCYHGRNTEAFF,TGTGCCAGCTGTTACCATGGACGGAACACTGAAGCTTTCTTT
NA,TRBV29-1,NA,TRBJ1-2,CSVRQETDYYYGYTF,TGCAGTGTTAGACAGGAGACCGATTATTACTATGGCTACACCTTC
NA,TRBV6-5,few,TRBJ2-1,CASSYTPADNEQFF,TGTGCCAGCAGTTATACCCCGGCCGACAATGAGCAGTTCTTC
NA,TRBV11-2,NA,TRBJ2-7,CAIMKGVEQYF,TGTGCCATCATGAAAGGGGTCGAGCAGTATTTC
TRBD2,TRBV19,NA,TRBJ2-2,CASSFTSGSLKTGELFF,TGTGCCAGTAGCTTTACTAGCGGGAGCCTCAAGACCGGGGAGCTGTTTTTT
NA,TRBV11-3,NA,TRBJ2-7,CASSFNKARGSEQYF,TGCGCCAGCAGCTTTAATAAGGCTAGGGGATCCGAGCAGTACTTC
NA,TRBV6-6,NA,TRBJ2-5,CASRAAGQTQIQDTQYF,TGTGCCAGCAGAGCAGCCGGGCAAACCCAGATCCAAGATACCCAGTACTTC
NA,TRBV5-6,NA,TRBJ2-7,CASSSVQRSYEQYF,TGTGCCAGCAGCTCTGTACAACGCTCCTACGAGCAGTACTTC
NA,TRBV28,NA,TRBJ2-3,CASGAGSTDTQYF,TGTGCCAGCGGGGCGGGGAGCACTGATACGCAGTATTTT
NA,TRBV6-6,NA,TRBJ2-1,CVSSLGCSGTYNEQFF,TGTGTCAGCAGTCTAGGCTGTTCCGGCACGTACAATGAGCAGTTCTTC
NA,TRBV6-2/TRBV6-3,once,TRBJ2-1,CAATRAFSLNEQFF,TGTGCCGCAACTAGGGCCTTCTCCCTCAATGAGCAGTTCTTC
TRBD2,TRBV11-2,NA,TRBJ2-1,CASSLSSGDSNVQFF,TGTGCCAGCAGCCTCTCTAGCGGGGACTCCAATGTGCAGTTCTTC
NA,TRBV6-2/TRBV6-3,NA,TRBJ2-1,CASSSSYALYNEQFF,TGTGCCAGCAGTAGTAGCTACGCTCTATACAATGAGCAGTTCTTC
NA,TRBV4-1,NA,TRBJ2-1,CTSSQDLLGHSYNEQFF,TGCACCAGCAGTCAAGATCTGCTGGGTCACTCCTACAATGAGCAGTTCTTC
NA,TRBV5-6,many,TRBJ2-7,CASSLLNHYEQYF,TGTGCCAGCAGCTTGCTCAATCACTACGAGCAGTACTTC
NA,TRBV11-2,few,TRBJ2-3,CGSSSTTTPTDTQYF,TGTGGCAGCAGCTCGACGACTACCCCCACAGATACGCAGTATTTC
NA,TRBV6-2/TRBV6-3,NA,TRBJ2-2,CASIRQTPANIGELFF,TGTGCCAGTATCCGACAGACTCCAGCAAACATCGGGGAGCTGTTTTTT
NA,TRBV19,few,TRBJ2-2,CASSTQGYFTGELFF,TGTGCCAGTAGTACACAGGGATATTTCACCGGGGAGCTGTTTTTT
NA,TRBV5-5,NA,TRBJ2-3,CASSDHRASDTQYF,TGTGCCAGCAGCGATCACCGGGCGTCAGATACGCAGTATTTT
NA,TRBV19,NA,TRBJ2-7,CASSPQDLVTSEQYF,TGTGCCAGTAGTCCCCAGGACTTAGTTACCTCCGAGCAGTACTTC